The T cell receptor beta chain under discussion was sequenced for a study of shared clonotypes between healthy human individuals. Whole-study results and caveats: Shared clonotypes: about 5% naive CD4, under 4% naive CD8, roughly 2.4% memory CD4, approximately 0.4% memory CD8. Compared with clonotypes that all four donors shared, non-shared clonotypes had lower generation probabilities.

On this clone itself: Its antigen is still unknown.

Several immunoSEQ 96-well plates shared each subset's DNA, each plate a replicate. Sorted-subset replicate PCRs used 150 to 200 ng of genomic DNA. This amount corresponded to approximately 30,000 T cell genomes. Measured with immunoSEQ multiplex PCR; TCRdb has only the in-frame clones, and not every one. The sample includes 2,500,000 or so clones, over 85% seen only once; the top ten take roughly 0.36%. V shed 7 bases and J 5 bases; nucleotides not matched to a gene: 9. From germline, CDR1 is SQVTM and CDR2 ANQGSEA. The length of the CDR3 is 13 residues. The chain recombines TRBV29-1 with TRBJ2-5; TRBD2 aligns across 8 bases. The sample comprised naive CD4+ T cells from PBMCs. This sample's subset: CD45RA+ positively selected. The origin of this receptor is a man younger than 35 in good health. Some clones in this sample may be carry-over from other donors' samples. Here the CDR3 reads CSATLAGRETQYF. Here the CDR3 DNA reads TGCAGCGCTACTTTAGCGGGAAGGGAGACCCAGTACTTC.